This T cell receptor beta chain derives from a study of blood T cell repertoires in COVID-19. Study context: COVID-19 samples collected from the United States, Italy and Spain covered acute and convalescent phases. PBMCs, B-cell-depleted T cells, or T cells provided the cDNA or gDNA that made up the material.

CDR1 and CDR2 from the germline V gene are LGHDT and YNNKEL (reference sequence). The CDR3 sequence is 19 residues long. Losses at the gene ends were 0 bases for V and 0 bases for J; bases not matched to a gene: 6. Per the original data handling: Amplification from reference gene primers served as the basis for estimated nucleated cell counts. Some clones are missing from TCRdb's copy, which holds only in-frame ones; the method was immunoSEQ multiplex PCR. V, J and clone size reflect that table, while D and trimming were determined from the DNA. Of roughly 460,000 clones in the sample, roughly 90% were seen once.

The receptor comes from a man younger than 35 with COVID-19, enrolled during active disease. The rearrangement links TRBV3-1 (or the pseudogene TRBV3-2) to TRBJ2-2; 11 positions agree with TRBD2. The sample was peripheral blood. The DNA of the CDR3 is TGTGCCAGCAGCCAAGATTGGGCTAGCGGGGGGCCGAACACCGGGGAGCTGTTTTTT. It translates to CASSQDWASGGPNTGELFF.